This T cell receptor (beta chain) was identified in a study of CD8+ T cells in alopecia areata. Looking at the study overall: It was oral tofacitinib, at 5 to 10 mg twice daily, that treated patients received. Tofacitinib ran for 6 to 18 months before 6 months off drug. Overall study results and limits: Although TCR sharing was seen in mice, sharing across patients was less clear, possibly for HLA-related reasons. Numerous clones, expanded in lesions, remained in scalp and blood during tofacitinib.

Treatment defined: oral pan-JAK inhibitor, 5-10 mg twice daily. This CDR3 region has 15 residues. Germline values: CDR1 SEHNR, CDR2 FQNEAQ (reference sequence). The V segment lost 4 bases and the J segment 4 bases; nucleotides outside the gene matches: 7. Sequencing templates came from extracted RNA that was reverse transcribed into cDNA. Profiling relied on immunoSEQ multiplex PCR, and the TCRdb table lists in-frame clones only, not all of them. The sample holds around 200,000 clones, roughly 50% seen once. As regards this clone: As yet, its antigen is unknown.

The chain carries TRBV7-9 and TRBJ2-7, with 10 bases lining up with TRBD1. This TCR was sampled from a human donor with alopecia areata. The material was CD8+ T cells sorted from blood, obtained at week 24, from a patient treated with tofacitinib. Here the CDR3 reads CASSYSWTGGYEQYF. The CDR3 DNA sequence: TGTGCCAGCAGCTACTCTTGGACAGGGGGTTACGAGCAGTACTTC.